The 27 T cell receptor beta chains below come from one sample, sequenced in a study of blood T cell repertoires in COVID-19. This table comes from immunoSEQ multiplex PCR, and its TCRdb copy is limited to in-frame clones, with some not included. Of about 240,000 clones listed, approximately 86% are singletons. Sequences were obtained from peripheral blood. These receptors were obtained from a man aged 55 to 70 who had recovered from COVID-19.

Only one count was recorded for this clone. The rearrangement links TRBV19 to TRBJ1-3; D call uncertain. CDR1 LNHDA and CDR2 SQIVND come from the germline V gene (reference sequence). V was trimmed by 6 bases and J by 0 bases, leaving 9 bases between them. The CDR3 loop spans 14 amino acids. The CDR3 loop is CASSSGSSGNTIYF. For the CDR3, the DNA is TGTGCCAGTAGCTCAGGAAGCTCTGGAAACACCATATATTTT.

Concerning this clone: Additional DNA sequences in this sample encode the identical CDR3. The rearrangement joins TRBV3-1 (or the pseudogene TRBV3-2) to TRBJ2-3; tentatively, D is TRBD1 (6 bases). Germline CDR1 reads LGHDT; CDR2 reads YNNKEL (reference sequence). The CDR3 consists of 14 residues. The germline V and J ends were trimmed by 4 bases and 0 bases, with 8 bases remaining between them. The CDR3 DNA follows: TGTGCCAGCAGCCTGAGGGGGAGCACAGATACGCAGTATTTT. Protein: CASSLRGSTDTQYF.

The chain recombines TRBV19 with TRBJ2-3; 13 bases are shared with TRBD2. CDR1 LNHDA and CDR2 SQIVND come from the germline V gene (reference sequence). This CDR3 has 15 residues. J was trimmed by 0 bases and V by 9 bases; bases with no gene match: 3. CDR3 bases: TGTGCCAGCAGGACTAGCGGGGGCAGCACAGATACGCAGTATTTT. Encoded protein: CASRTSGGSTDTQYF.

The CDR3 loop reads CATSDLKGGTDTQYF. The CDR3 nucleotides are TGTGCCACCAGTGATTTGAAAGGGGGCACAGATACGCAGTATTTT. The rearrangement links TRBV24-1 to TRBJ2-3; D may be TRBD1 (5 bases). Germline lookup yields CDR1 KGHDR and CDR2 SFDVKD. Trimming removed 0 bases at V and 1 base at J, with 7 bases between. The CDR3 has 15 amino acids.

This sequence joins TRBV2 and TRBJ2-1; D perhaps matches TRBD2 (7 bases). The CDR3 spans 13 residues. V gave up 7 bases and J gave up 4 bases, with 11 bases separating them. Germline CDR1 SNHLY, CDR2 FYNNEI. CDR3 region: CASTQGGYNEQFF. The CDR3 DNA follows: TGTGCCAGCACACAGGGAGGGTACAATGAGCAGTTCTTC.

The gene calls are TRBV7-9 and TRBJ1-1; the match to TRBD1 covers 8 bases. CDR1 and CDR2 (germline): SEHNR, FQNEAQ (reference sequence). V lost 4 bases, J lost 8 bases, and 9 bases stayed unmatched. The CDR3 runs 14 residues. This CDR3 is CASSSTRGRIEAFF. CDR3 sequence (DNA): TGTGCCAGCAGCTCAACCAGGGGGCGGATAGAAGCTTTCTTT.

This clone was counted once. For the CDR3, the DNA is TGTGCCAGCAGCTTAGCGTCGAACTATGGCTACACCTTC. Translated: CASSLASNYGYTF. The chain uses TRBV11-2 and TRBJ1-2, with D unclear. The V end lost 1 base, the J end lost 2 bases, and 5 bases lay between the germline ends. This CDR3 has 13 amino acids. The V gene's germline CDR1 is SGHAT and CDR2 FQNNGV.

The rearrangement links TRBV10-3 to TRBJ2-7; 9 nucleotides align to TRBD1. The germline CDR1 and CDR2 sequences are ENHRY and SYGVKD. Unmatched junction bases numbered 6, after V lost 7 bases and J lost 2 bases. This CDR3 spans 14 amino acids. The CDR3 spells CAITMGQGTYEQYF. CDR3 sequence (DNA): TGTGCCATCACCATGGGACAGGGAACCTACGAGCAGTACTTC.

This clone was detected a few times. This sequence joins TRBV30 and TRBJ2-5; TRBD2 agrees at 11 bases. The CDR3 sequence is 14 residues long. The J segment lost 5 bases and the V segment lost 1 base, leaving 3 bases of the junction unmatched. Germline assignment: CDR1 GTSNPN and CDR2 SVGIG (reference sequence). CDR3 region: CAWSGASGGETQYF. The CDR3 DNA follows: TGTGCCTGGAGTGGGGCTAGCGGGGGGGAGACCCAGTACTTC.

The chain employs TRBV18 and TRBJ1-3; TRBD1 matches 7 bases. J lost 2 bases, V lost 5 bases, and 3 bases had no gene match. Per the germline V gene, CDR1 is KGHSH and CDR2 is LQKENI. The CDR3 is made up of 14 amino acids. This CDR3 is CASSIDRAGNTIYF. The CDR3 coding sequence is TGTGCCAGCTCAATCGACAGGGCTGGAAACACCATATATTTT.

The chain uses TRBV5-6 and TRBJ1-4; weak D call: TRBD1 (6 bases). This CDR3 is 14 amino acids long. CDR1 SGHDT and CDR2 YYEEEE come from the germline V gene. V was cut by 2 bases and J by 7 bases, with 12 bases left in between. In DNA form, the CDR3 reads TGTGCCAGCAGCTTCCGGGGGGCTGGTGAAAAACTGTTTTTT. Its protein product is CASSFRGAGEKLFF. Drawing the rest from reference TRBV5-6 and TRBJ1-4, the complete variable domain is DAGVTQSPTHLIKTRGQQVTLRCSPKSGHDTVSWYQQALGQGPQFIFQYYEEEERQRGNFPDRFSGHQFPNYSSELNVNALLLGDSALYLCASSFRGAGEKLFFGSGTQLSVL.

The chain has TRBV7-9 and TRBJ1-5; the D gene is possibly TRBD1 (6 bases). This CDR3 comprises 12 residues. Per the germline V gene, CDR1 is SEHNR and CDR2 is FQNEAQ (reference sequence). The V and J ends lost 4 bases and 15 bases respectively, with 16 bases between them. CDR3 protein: CASSSEGDAGHF. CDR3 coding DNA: TGTGCCAGCAGCTCCGAGGGGGACGCCGGGCATTTT.

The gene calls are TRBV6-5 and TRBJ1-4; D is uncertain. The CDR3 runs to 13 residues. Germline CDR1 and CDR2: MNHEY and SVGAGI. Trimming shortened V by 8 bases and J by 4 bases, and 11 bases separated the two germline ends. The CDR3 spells CASRGQDNEKLFF. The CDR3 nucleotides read TGTGCCAGCCGCGGGCAGGATAATGAAAAACTGTTTTTT.

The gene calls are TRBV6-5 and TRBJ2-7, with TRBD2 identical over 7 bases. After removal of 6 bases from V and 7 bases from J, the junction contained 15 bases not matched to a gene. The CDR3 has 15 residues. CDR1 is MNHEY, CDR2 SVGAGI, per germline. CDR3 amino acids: CASSDLGWEGREQYF. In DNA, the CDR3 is TGTGCCAGCAGCGACTTAGGGTGGGAGGGGCGTGAGCAGTACTTC.

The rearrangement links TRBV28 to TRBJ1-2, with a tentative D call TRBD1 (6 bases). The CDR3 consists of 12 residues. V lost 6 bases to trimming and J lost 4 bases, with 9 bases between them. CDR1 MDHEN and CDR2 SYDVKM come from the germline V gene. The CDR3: CASSEGGYGYTF. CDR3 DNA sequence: TGTGCCAGCAGCGAAGGGGGCTATGGCTACACCTTC.

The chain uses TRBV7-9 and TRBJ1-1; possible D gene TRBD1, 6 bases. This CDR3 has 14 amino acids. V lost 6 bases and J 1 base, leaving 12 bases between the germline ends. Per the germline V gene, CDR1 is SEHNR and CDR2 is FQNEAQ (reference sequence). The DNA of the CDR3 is TGTGCCAGCAGTTCCGGGACAAGGAACACTGAAGCTTTCTTT. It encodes CASSSGTRNTEAFF. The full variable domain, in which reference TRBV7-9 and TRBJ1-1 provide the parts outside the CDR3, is DTGVSQNPRHKITKRGQNVTFRCDPISEHNRLYWYRQTLGQGPEFLTYFQNEAQLEKSRLLSDRFSAERPKGSFSTLEIQRTEQGDSAMYLCASSSGTRNTEAFFGQGTRLTVV.

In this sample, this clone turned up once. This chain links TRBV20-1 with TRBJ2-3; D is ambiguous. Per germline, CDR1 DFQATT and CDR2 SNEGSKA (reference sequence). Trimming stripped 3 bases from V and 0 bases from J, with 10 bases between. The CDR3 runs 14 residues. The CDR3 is CSASKTESTDTQYF. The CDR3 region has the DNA TGCAGTGCTAGTAAGACGGAGAGCACAGATACGCAGTATTTT.

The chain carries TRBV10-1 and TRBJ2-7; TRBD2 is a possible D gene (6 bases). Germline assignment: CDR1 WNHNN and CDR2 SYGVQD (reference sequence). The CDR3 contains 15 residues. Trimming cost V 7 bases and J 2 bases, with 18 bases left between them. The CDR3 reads CASTSTAGLPYEQYV. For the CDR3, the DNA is TGCGCCAGCACCTCGACGGCGGGACTTCCCTACGAGCAGTACGTC.

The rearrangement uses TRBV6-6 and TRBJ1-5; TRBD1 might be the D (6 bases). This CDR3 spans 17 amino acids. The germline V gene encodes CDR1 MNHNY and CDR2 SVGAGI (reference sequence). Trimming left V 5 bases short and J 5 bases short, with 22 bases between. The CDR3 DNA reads TGTGCCAGCAGTCCCCAGGCAACGACAGGCTCCTATCAGCCCCAGCATTTT. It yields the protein CASSPQATTGSYQPQHF.

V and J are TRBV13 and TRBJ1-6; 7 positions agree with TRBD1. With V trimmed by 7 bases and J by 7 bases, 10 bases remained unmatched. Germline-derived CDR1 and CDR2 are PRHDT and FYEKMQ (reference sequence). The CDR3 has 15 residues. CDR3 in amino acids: CASTFPGTVNSPLHF. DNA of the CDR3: TGTGCCAGCACCTTTCCCGGGACAGTAAATTCACCCCTCCACTTT.

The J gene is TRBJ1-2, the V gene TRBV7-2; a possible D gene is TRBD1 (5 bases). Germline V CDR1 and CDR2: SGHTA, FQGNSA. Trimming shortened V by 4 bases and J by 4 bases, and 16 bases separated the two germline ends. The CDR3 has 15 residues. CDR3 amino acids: CASSSAQGRSYGYTF. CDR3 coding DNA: TGTGCCAGCAGCTCCGCCCAGGGTAGGAGCTATGGCTACACCTTC.

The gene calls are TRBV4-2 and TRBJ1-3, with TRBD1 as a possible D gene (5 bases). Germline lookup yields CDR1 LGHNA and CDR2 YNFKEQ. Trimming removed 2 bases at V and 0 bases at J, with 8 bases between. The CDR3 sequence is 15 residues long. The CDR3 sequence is CASSQPDSSGNTIYF. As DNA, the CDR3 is TGTGCCAGCAGCCAACCCGACAGCTCTGGAAACACCATATATTTT.

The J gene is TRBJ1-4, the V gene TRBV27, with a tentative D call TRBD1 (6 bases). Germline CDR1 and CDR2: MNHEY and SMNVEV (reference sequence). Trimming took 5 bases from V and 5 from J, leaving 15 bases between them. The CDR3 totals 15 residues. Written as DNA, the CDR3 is TGTGCCAGCAGTCCTATCGGACAGAGCAATGAAAAACTGTTTTTT. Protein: CASSPIGQSNEKLFF. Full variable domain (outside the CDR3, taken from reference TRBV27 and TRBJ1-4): EAQVTQNPRYLITVTGKKLTVTCSQNMNHEYMSWYRQDPGLGLRQIYYSMNVEVTDKGDVPEGYKVSRKEKRNFPLILESPSPNQTSLYFCASSPIGQSNEKLFFGSGTQLSVL.

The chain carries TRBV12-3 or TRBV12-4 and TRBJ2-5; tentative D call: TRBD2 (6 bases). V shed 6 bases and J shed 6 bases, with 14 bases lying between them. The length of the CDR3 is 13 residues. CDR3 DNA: TGTGCCAGCAGCCTCGGGGACTGGAAGACCCAGTACTTC. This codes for CASSLGDWKTQYF.

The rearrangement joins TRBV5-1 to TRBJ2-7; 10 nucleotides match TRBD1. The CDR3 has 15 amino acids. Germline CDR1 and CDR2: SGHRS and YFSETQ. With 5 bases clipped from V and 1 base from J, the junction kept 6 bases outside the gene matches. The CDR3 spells CASSSGQGRSYEQYF. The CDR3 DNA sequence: TGCGCCAGCAGTTCGGGACAGGGGAGGTCCTACGAGCAGTACTTC.

The CDR3 loop reads CASSLRSNEQFF. The CDR3 nucleotides read TGTGCCAGCAGCCTTCGCAGCAATGAGCAGTTCTTC. The rearrangement uses TRBV9 and TRBJ2-1; D gene unclear. Trimming removed 4 bases at V and 6 bases at J, with 8 bases between. From germline, CDR1 is SGDLS and CDR2 YYNGEE. This CDR3 has 12 residues.

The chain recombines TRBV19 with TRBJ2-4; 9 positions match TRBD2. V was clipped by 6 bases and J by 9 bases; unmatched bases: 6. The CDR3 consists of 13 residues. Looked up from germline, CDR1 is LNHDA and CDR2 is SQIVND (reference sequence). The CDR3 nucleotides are TGTGCCAGTAGCATTAGCGGGGGAGTCATTCAGTACTTC. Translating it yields CASSISGGVIQYF.